These 22 T cell receptor beta chains came from one sample sequenced in a study of T cell responses to AZD1222 COVID-19 vaccine. Profiling relied on immunoSEQ multiplex PCR, and the TCRdb table lists in-frame clones only, not all of them. The sample yields 150,000 to 200,000 clones, 70% to 90% seen once. The sample here was peripheral blood, taken on day 0 of AZD1222 vaccination. All receptors come from an adult in good health.

The chain recombines TRBV9 with TRBJ1-1; D remains ambiguous. CDR3 length equals 14 residues. CDR1 and CDR2 from the germline V gene are SGDLS and YYNGEE. The V end was cut by 1 base, the J end by 5 bases, with 12 bases between. The CDR3 spells CASSVKVVGTEAFF. Here the CDR3 DNA reads TGTGCCAGCAGCGTAAAGGTGGTAGGGACTGAAGCTTTCTTT.

V usage is TRBV19 and J usage is TRBJ1-5; D possibly corresponds to TRBD1 (6 bases). The germline V gene has CDR1 LNHDA and CDR2 SQIVND (reference sequence). Deletions cut 6 bases from V and 3 bases from J, with 12 bases between. The CDR3 covers 14 residues. For the CDR3, the DNA is TGTGCCAGTAGCTCCAGGGGAAACAATCAGCCCCAGCATTTT. Its protein is CASSSRGNNQPQHF.

In this sample, this clone turned up a few times. The rearrangement uses TRBV3-1 (or the pseudogene TRBV3-2) and TRBJ1-1; TRBD1 matches 9 bases. The CDR3 extends over 18 amino acids. J was trimmed by 0 bases and V by 0 bases; bases with no gene match: 8. CDR1 and CDR2 from the germline V gene are LGHDT and YNNKEL (reference sequence). DNA of the CDR3: TGTGCCAGCAGCCAAGATCCCTGGGGACAGGGCCTGAACACTGAAGCTTTCTTT. This encodes CASSQDPWGQGLNTEAFF.

The chain links TRBV11-2 to TRBJ2-7; D perhaps matches TRBD1 (6 bases). V lost 2 bases to trimming and J lost 6 bases, with 14 bases between them. There are 14 residues in the CDR3. The germline V gene has CDR1 SGHAT and CDR2 FQNNGV. CDR3 amino acids: CASSLLQGEGEQYF. The DNA of the CDR3 is TGTGCCAGCAGCTTATTACAGGGAGAAGGCGAGCAGTACTTC.

The chain uses TRBV11-2 and TRBJ1-5; TRBD1 agrees at 8 bases. Germline loops: CDR1 SGHAT, CDR2 FQNNGV. This CDR3 is 16 amino acids long. Trimming at V came to 5 bases and at J to 1 base, leaving 7 bases not matched to a gene. The DNA of the CDR3 is TGTGCCAGCAGCCTGGGACAGGCTAACAGCAATCAGCCCCAGCATTTT. This translates into CASSLGQANSNQPQHF.

The V gene is TRBV11-2, the J gene TRBJ2-7; TRBD2 matches 9 bases. The CDR3 length is 18 residues. Germline assignment: CDR1 SGHAT and CDR2 FQNNGV. V lost 2 bases to trimming and J lost 4 bases; unmatched junction nucleotides: 15. CDR3 DNA: TGTGCCAGCAGCTTATATAGGGCGGGAGGGCCTATCACGTACGAGCAGTACTTC. It specifies CASSLYRAGGPITYEQYF.

The chain joins TRBV14 to TRBJ1-2, with TRBD1 matching over 7 bases. Germline CDR1 SGHDN, CDR2 FVKESK. Losses at the gene ends were 6 bases for V and 4 bases for J; bases not matched to a gene: 5. The CDR3 consists of 13 residues. CDR3 loop: CASSLTGTYGYTF. CDR3 sequence (DNA): TGTGCCAGCAGTCTGACAGGGACCTATGGCTACACCTTC.

This rearrangement joins TRBV27 to TRBJ2-6; TRBD1 agrees at 7 bases. Germline V CDR1 and CDR2: MNHEY, SMNVEV (reference sequence). J lost 2 bases, V lost 6 bases, and 7 bases had no gene match. This CDR3 is built from 16 residues. CDR3 bases: TGTGCCAGCAGATTGCTAGACAGGGCTGGGGCCAACGTCCTGACTTTC. This translates into CASRLLDRAGANVLTF.

The gene calls are TRBV7-2 and TRBJ1-1; unclear D gene. This CDR3 has 14 amino acids. Between the trimmed V and J ends, which lost 5 bases and 4 bases, there was a span of 14 bases. From germline, CDR1 is SGHTA and CDR2 FQGNSA. CDR3 amino acids: CASSGHMGSTEAFF. The CDR3 DNA reads as TGTGCCAGCAGCGGCCACATGGGGAGCACTGAAGCTTTCTTT.

As regards this clone: The junction departs from germline at one end; a sequencing error may be responsible. This chain connects TRBV12-3 or TRBV12-4 to TRBJ2-1; no clear D gene. The CDR3 runs 11 residues. CDR3 bases: TGTGCCAGCAGCTTAGTGGATGAGCAGTTCTTC. Protein: CASSLVDEQFF.

The rearrangement uses TRBV7-8 and TRBJ1-4; D gene uncertain. With 1 base removed from V and 7 bases from J, the gap between germline ends came to 13 bases. The CDR3 is 15 residues long. Germline assignment: CDR1 SGHVS and CDR2 FQNEAQ. The CDR3 coding sequence is TGTGCCAGCAGCTTAGAAGGACCCCGGGGTGAAAAACTGTTTTTT. Translation: CASSLEGPRGEKLFF.

The rearrangement links TRBV11-2 to TRBJ2-2, with D unclear. The CDR3 consists of 19 residues. V was clipped by 4 bases and J by 3 bases, with 24 bases between them. Germline V gene lookup returns CDR1 SGHAT and CDR2 FQNNGV. The CDR3 DNA follows: TGTGCCAGCAGCTCCGTATTCCAACTAATCAAAGAGGACACCGGGGAGCTGTTTTTT. It yields the protein CASSSVFQLIKEDTGELFF.

This clone appeared a single time. The chain combines TRBV7-2 with TRBJ1-1, with D tentatively TRBD1 (5 bases). V was shortened by 3 bases and J by 5 bases, with 13 bases between the two germline ends. CDR3 length equals 14 residues. Germline CDR1 reads SGHTA; CDR2 reads FQGNSA. CDR3 loop: CASSLQGGGTEAFF. The CDR3 bases are TGTGCCAGCAGCTTGCAGGGCGGGGGGACTGAAGCTTTCTTT.

The rearrangement joins TRBV29-1 to TRBJ2-2, with D maybe TRBD1 (5 bases). The CDR3 sequence is 12 residues long. Germline V gives CDR1 SQVTM, CDR2 ANQGSEA. Trimming shortened V by 5 bases and J by 5 bases, and 9 bases separated the two germline ends. In DNA form, the CDR3 reads TGCAGCGTTACAGGTCCGACCGGGGAGCTGTTTTTT. This translates into CSVTGPTGELFF.

V and J are TRBV2 and TRBJ1-4; tentative D call: TRBD1 (5 bases). The V end lost 5 bases, the J end lost 4 bases, and 11 bases lay between the germline ends. Germline V gene data show CDR1 as SNHLY and CDR2 as FYNNEI. The CDR3 totals 14 residues. CDR3: CASSTRGLNEKLFF. CDR3 in DNA: TGTGCCAGCAGTACCCGGGGACTTAATGAAAAACTGTTTTTT.

CDR3 in DNA: TGTGCCAGCAGTCTAGAAAAGGGCTACGAGCAGTACGTC. This gives the protein CASSLEKGYEQYV. This chain joins TRBV6-5 and TRBJ2-7; D gene uncertain. V lost 5 bases to trimming and J lost 3 bases, with 11 bases between them. Germline CDR1 is MNHEY and CDR2 is SVGAGI. CDR3 length equals 13 residues.

This clone appeared once. The chain employs TRBV5-8 and TRBJ2-3; D is undetermined. Between the trimmed V and J ends, which lost 5 bases and 2 bases, there was a span of 15 bases. The V gene's germline CDR1 is SGHTS and CDR2 YDEGEE. This CDR3 is built from 15 residues. The CDR3 reads CASSSGASPTDTQYF. DNA of the CDR3: TGTGCCAGCAGTTCGGGCGCCTCCCCCACAGATACGCAGTATTTT.

This clone was observed a handful of times. This rearrangement joins TRBV11-2 to TRBJ2-7, with 7 bases aligning to TRBD1. The CDR3 is 18 residues long. The germline V gene has CDR1 SGHAT and CDR2 FQNNGV. J gave up 0 bases and V 5 bases, and 16 bases lay outside the gene matches. The CDR3 nucleotides read TGTGCCAGCAGCGAGCACCTTTCCGGGACAGAATTCTCCTACGAGCAGTACGTC. As protein: CASSEHLSGTEFSYEQYV.

This clone has only a few counts. The rearrangement joins TRBV4-1 to TRBJ2-7, with TRBD1 matching over 8 bases. The CDR3 runs to 18 residues. CDR1 and CDR2 from the germline V gene are MGHRA and YSYEKL. J lost 2 bases, V lost 0 bases, and 12 bases had no gene match. In DNA form, the CDR3 reads TGCGCCAGCAGCCAAGATATCCTCTCCGGGACAGGAGCCTACGAGCAGTACTTC. Translating it yields CASSQDILSGTGAYEQYF.

The rearrangement joins TRBV6-5 to TRBJ2-1; 7 positions match TRBD2. Germline loops: CDR1 MNHEY, CDR2 SVGAGI. The V and J ends lost 6 bases and 2 bases, in that order; junction bases with no gene match: 7. The CDR3 totals 15 residues. The CDR3 region has the DNA TGTGCCAGCAGCCTCACCAGCGGGGCCTACAATGAGCAGTTCTTC. It translates to CASSLTSGAYNEQFF.

This sequence joins TRBV4-2 and TRBJ1-5; D uncertain. The ends were cut back, 1 base at V and 7 bases at J, with 11 bases in the middle. This CDR3 comprises 14 residues. The germline gives CDR1 LGHNA, CDR2 YNFKEQ. The CDR3 sequence is CASSQGGFGQPQHF. The CDR3 nucleotides read TGTGCCAGCAGCCAAGGTGGGTTCGGGCAGCCCCAGCATTTT.

The CDR3 DNA sequence: TGTGCCAGCAGTTTGATCGGATATAACTATGGCTACACCTTC. Residues: CASSLIGYNYGYTF. The chain carries TRBV28 and TRBJ1-2; D is undetermined. Germline CDR1 reads MDHEN; CDR2 reads SYDVKM. The V gene lost 3 bases and the J gene lost 1 base, with 9 bases spanning the gap. This CDR3 comprises 14 residues.